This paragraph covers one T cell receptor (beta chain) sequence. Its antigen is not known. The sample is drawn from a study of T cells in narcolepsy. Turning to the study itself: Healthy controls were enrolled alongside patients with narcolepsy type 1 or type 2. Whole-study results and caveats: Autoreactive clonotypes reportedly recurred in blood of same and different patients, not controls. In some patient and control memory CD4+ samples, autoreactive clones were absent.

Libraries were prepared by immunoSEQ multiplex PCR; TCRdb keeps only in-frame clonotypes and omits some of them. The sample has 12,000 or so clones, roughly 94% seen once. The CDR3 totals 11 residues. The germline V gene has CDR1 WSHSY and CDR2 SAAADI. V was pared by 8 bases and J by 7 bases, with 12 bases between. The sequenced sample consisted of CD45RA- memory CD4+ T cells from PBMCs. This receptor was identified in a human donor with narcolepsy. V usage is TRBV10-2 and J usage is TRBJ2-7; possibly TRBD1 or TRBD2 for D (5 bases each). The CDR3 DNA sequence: TGCGCCAGCGGGACCCGCTTTGAGCAGTACTTC. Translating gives CASGTRFEQYF.